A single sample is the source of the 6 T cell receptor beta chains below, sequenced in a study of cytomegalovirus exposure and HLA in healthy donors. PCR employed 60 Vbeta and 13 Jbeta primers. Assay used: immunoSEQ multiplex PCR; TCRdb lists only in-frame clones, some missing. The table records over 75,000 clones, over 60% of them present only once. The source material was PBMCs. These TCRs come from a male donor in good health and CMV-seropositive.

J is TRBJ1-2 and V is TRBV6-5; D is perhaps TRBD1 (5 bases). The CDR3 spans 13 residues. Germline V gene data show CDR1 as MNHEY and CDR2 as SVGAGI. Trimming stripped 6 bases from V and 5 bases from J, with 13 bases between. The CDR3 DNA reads TGTGCCAGCAGGGTTATCGGGGGATATGGCTACACCTTC. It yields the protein CASRVIGGYGYTF.

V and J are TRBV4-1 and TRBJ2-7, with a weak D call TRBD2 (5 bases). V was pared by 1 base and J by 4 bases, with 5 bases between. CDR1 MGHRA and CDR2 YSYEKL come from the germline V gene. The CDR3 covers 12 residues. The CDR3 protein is CASSQGTYEQYF. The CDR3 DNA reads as TGCGCCAGCAGCCAAGGGACTTACGAGCAGTACTTC.

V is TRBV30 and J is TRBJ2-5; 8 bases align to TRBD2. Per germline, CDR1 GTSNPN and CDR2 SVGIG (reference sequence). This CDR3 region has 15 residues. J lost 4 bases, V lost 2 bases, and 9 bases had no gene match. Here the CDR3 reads CAWSSGTSTPETQYF. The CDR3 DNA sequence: TGTGCCTGGAGTTCTGGGACTAGTACCCCAGAGACCCAGTACTTC.

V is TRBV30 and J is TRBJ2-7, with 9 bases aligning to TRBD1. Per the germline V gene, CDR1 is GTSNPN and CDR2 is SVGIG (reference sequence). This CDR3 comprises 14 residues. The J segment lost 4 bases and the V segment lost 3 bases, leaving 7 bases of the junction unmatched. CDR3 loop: CAWSAGTGWYEQYF. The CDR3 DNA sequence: TGTGCCTGGAGCGCCGGGACAGGGTGGTACGAGCAGTACTTC.

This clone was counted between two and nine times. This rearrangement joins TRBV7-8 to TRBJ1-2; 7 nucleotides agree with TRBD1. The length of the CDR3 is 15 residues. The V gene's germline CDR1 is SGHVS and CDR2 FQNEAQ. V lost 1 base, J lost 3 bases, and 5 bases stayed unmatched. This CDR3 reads CASSLGAGGDYGYTF. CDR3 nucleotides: TGTGCCAGCAGCTTAGGGGCAGGGGGAGACTATGGCTACACCTTC.

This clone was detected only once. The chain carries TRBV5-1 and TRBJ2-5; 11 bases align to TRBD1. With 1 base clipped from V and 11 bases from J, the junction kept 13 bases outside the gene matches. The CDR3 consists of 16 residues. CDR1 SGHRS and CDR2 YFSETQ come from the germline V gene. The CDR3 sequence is CASSLSQPGQGEEQYF. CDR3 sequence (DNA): TGCGCCAGCAGCTTGTCACAGCCGGGACAGGGGGAAGAGCAGTACTTC.